A selection of T cell receptor beta chains follows, all from one sample in a study of T cell responses to AZD1222 COVID-19 vaccine. Method: immunoSEQ multiplex PCR; TCRdb's copy keeps in-frame clones and lacks some. Among approximately 150,000 clones, approximately 90% were seen once, and the ten largest hold around 5.4%. The sequencing here drew on peripheral blood, taken on day 0 of AZD1222 vaccination. The receptors were gathered from an adult in good health. The CDR3 runs from the conserved cysteine through the conserved F or W. A D gene is named only where the DNA matches it firmly. The size field is filled for only some rows; it gives once, few, many or a size class.

-,TRBD2,TRBV7-8,TRBJ2-7,CASSFGGGYEQYF,TGTGCCAGCAGCTTTGGCGGGGGATACGAGCAGTACTTC
-,TRBD1,TRBV18,TRBJ2-7,CASSPQSGGLDEQYF,TGTGCCAGCTCACCCCAATCAGGGGGCCTTGACGAGCAGTACTTC
-,-,TRBV11-1,TRBJ2-1,CASSLTGSSWTNEQFF,TGTGCCAGCAGCTTAACTGGCTCTTCTTGGACAAATGAGCAGTTCTTC
-,TRBD1,TRBV15,TRBJ2-7,CATSRGDRAGYEQYF,TGTGCCACCAGCAGAGGAGACAGGGCGGGCTACGAGCAGTACTTC
-,TRBD2,TRBV30,TRBJ2-1,CAASSAGGSYNEQFF,TGTGCCGCCAGCTCAGCGGGAGGGTCCTACAATGAGCAGTTCTTC
-,-,TRBV28,TRBJ2-7,CASRDPRTYEQYF,TGTGCCAGCAGAGACCCTAGGACCTACGAGCAGTACTTC
-,-,TRBV6-5,TRBJ1-1,CASSYRPPVGEAFF,TGTGCCAGCAGTTATAGGCCCCCAGTTGGGGAAGCTTTCTTT
few,TRBD2,TRBV19,TRBJ2-2,CASSLGLAGGELFF,TGTGCCAGTAGCCTCGGACTAGCGGGTGGGGAGCTGTTTTTT
-,TRBD2,TRBV9,TRBJ2-7,CASSQDPGLAGGILYEQYF,TGTGCCAGCAGCCAAGACCCGGGACTAGCGGGAGGGATACTCTACGAGCAGTACTTC
-,-,TRBV6-5,TRBJ1-5,CASRGTSNQPQHF,TGTGCCAGCAGGGGCACTAGCAATCAGCCCCAGCATTTT
-,-,TRBV5-4,TRBJ2-7,CASSPGVALSYEQYF,TGTGCCAGCAGCCCCGGGGTAGCGCTTTCCTACGAGCAGTACTTC
few,TRBD2,TRBV3-1/TRBV3-2,TRBJ2-3,CASSPGLAGESDTQYF,TGTGCCAGCAGCCCGGGACTAGCGGGAGAATCAGATACGCAGTATTTT
few,TRBD1,TRBV7-8,TRBJ1-6,CASRLPGQLNSPLHF,TGTGCCAGCAGACTACCGGGACAGCTTAATTCACCCCTCCACTTT
-,-,TRBV7-9,TRBJ2-5,CASSPSGKTQYF,TGTGCCAGCAGCCCCTCCGGGAAGACCCAGTACTTC
-,-,TRBV5-1,TRBJ1-2,CASSLADSIYGYTF,TGCGCCAGCAGCTTGGCGGACAGTATCTATGGCTACACCTTC
once,-,TRBV6-2/TRBV6-3,TRBJ1-2,CASSPAWSDGYTF,TGTGCCAGCAGCCCGGCCTGGTCAGACGGCTACACCTTC
few,TRBD1,TRBV7-2,TRBJ2-1,CASSWVGTGQYNEQFF,TGTGCCAGCAGCTGGGTGGGGACAGGCCAATACAATGAGCAGTTCTTC
few,-,TRBV21-1,TRBJ2-5,CASSPQIEEREGRETQYF,TGTGCCAGCAGCCCCCAAATAGAAGAGCGGGAGGGTCGAGAGACCCAGTACTTC
-,-,TRBV27,TRBJ2-3,CASSYVGDTDTQYF,TGTGCCAGCAGTTATGTCGGGGACACAGATACGCAGTATTTT
few,TRBD1,TRBV15,TRBJ1-1,CATSDTVRGPMNTEAFF,TGTGCCACCAGCGACACCGTCAGGGGGCCTATGAACACTGAAGCTTTCTTT
-,-,TRBV3-1/TRBV3-2,TRBJ1-4,CASSQGRSRANEKLFF,TGTGCCAGCAGCCAAGGGAGGAGCCGGGCTAATGAAAAACTGTTTTTT
-,TRBD1,TRBV30,TRBJ2-7,CAWSQGTGGTYEQYF,TGTGCCTGGAGTCAAGGGACAGGGGGAACCTACGAGCAGTACTTC
-,-,TRBV25-1,TRBJ2-2,CASTDGNTGELFF,TGTGCCAGCACGGACGGGAACACCGGGGAGCTGTTTTTT
-,-,TRBV4-3,TRBJ1-1,CASSQELTGWTEAFF,TGCGCCAGCAGCCAAGAGTTAACAGGGTGGACTGAAGCTTTCTTT
few,-,TRBV7-9,TRBJ1-2,CASSLGHPYGYTF,TGTGCCAGCAGCTTAGGGCACCCTTATGGCTACACCTTC
-,TRBD2,TRBV14,TRBJ2-1,CASRAGDSNEQFF,TGTGCCAGCAGAGCGGGAGACAGCAATGAGCAGTTCTTC
-,-,TRBV15,TRBJ2-5,CATSVASAKETQYF,TGTGCCACCAGCGTCGCTAGCGCAAAAGAGACCCAGTACTTC
-,-,TRBV10-3,TRBJ1-2,CAISVQEAVSGGYTF,TGTGCCATCAGTGTCCAAGAGGCGGTATCAGGGGGCTACACCTTC
once,-,TRBV28,TRBJ1-4,CASSRTGLSEKLFF,TGTGCCAGCAGCCGAACAGGTCTTAGTGAAAAACTGTTTTTT
once,-,TRBV28,TRBJ1-2,CASSPAAKYGYTF,TGTGCCAGCAGTCCCGCGGCGAAATATGGCTACACCTTC
-,-,TRBV10-1,TRBJ1-6,CASSESFGALHNSPLHF,TGCGCCAGCAGTGAGTCCTTTGGGGCATTGCATAATTCACCCCTCCACTTT
-,-,TRBV4-3,TRBJ1-4,CASSFDGATNEKLFF,TGCGCCAGCAGTTTTGACGGAGCAACTAATGAAAAACTGTTTTTT
-,-,TRBV4-1,TRBJ1-5,CASSQEFRPGTPLDRNQPQHF,TGCGCCAGCAGCCAAGAATTCAGGCCAGGGACACCCCTCGATCGCAATCAGCCCCAGCATTTT
-,TRBD2,TRBV7-2,TRBJ2-1,CASSQLAGGMGEQFF,TGTGCCAGCAGTCAACTAGCGGGAGGGATGGGTGAGCAGTTCTTC
-,TRBD1,TRBV19,TRBJ1-2,CASKTGRNGYTF,TGTGCCAGCAAGACAGGGAGGAATGGCTACACCTTC
-,-,TRBV7-9,TRBJ2-7,CASSSDSNEQYF,TGTGCCAGCAGCTCGGACAGTAACGAGCAGTACTTC
-,TRBD2,TRBV19,TRBJ2-1,CASSIDLPLAGSNYNEQFF,TGTGCCAGTAGTATAGATCTCCCTCTAGCGGGATCGAACTACAATGAGCAGTTCTTC
-,-,TRBV28,TRBJ2-1,CASSLWSGDNEQFF,TGTGCCAGCAGTTTGTGGTCTGGGGACAATGAGCAGTTCTTC